This TCR beta chain was found in a study of T cells in Graves' hyperthyroidism and ophthalmopathy. From RNA transcripts, TCR beta CDR3 regions were amplified. First-round RT-PCR of the TCR CDR3 relied on the HTBI primer set. TCRdb processed the multiplex PCR reads anew with MiXCR; each CDR3 protein has one entry. The table records 250,000 to 350,000 distinct CDR3 sequences, 16% of them present only once. The table lists this clonotype with many counts. V shed 6 bases and J 3 bases; nucleotides not matched to a gene: 2. CDR3 length: 13 amino acids. Material for sequencing was blood. The chain has TRBV12-3 or TRBV12-4 and TRBJ1-5; 7 nucleotides agree with TRBD1. This clonotype was obtained from a man younger than 40 with Graves' hyperthyroidism. The CDR3 nucleotides are TGTGCCAGCAGGGGGACAGTCAATCAGCCCCAGCATTTT. It yields the protein CASRGTVNQPQHF.